The 14 T cell receptor beta chains in this list originate from one sample, sequenced in a study of cytomegalovirus exposure and HLA in healthy donors. The PCR made use of 60 Vbeta and 13 Jbeta primers. Generated by immunoSEQ multiplex PCR, the TCRdb table keeps only in-frame clones and is missing some. The sample carries about 50,000 clones, roughly 73% recorded once. Specimen: PBMCs. The receptors originated from a middle-aged woman in good health and CMV-seropositive.

This clone has a handful of counts. Here the CDR3 reads CASGLIQGWYTEAFF. CDR3 coding DNA: TGTGCCAGCGGCTTAATCCAGGGGTGGTACACTGAAGCTTTCTTT. The chain has TRBV27 and TRBJ1-1; D is possibly TRBD1 (6 bases). V was cut by 8 bases and J by 3 bases, with 19 bases left in between. From germline, CDR1 is MNHEY and CDR2 SMNVEV (reference sequence). The CDR3 loop spans 15 amino acids.

This clone was detected once. The chain links TRBV6-1 to TRBJ1-2, with D perhaps TRBD1 (6 bases). Looked up from germline, CDR1 is MNHNS and CDR2 is SASEGT. The V end was cut by 2 bases, the J end by 5 bases, with 12 bases between. CDR3 size: 14 residues. The CDR3 sequence: CASSESGAYYGYTF. DNA of the CDR3: TGTGCCAGCAGTGAATCAGGGGCCTATTATGGCTACACCTTC.

The rearrangement uses TRBV10-3 and TRBJ2-7, with a weak D call TRBD2 (7 bases). The CDR3 contains 13 residues. With 3 bases removed from V and 9 bases from J, the gap between germline ends came to 15 bases. Germline lookup yields CDR1 ENHRY and CDR2 SYGVKD. CDR3 DNA sequence: TGTGCCATCAGTGATGGGGGGGCACGTTTGCAGTACTTC. The encoded protein is CAISDGGARLQYF.

V usage is TRBV6-5 and J usage is TRBJ2-7; possible D gene TRBD2, 6 bases. The CDR3 length is 14 residues. Germline V CDR1 and CDR2: MNHEY, SVGAGI. Trimming cost V 6 bases and J 2 bases, with 14 bases left between them. This CDR3 is CASRSSGTAYEQYF. The CDR3 DNA is TGTGCCAGCAGATCGAGTGGGACTGCCTACGAGCAGTACTTC.

The chain recombines TRBV10-3 with TRBJ2-5; 11 bases map to TRBD1. The germline CDR1 and CDR2 sequences are ENHRY and SYGVKD. The CDR3 is made up of 15 amino acids. V lost 4 bases, J lost 4 bases, and 5 bases stayed unmatched. CDR3 coding DNA: TGTGCCATCAGTGCCGGGACAGGGGGACGAGAGACCCAGTACTTC. Translating it yields CAISAGTGGRETQYF.

This chain connects TRBV2 to TRBJ1-6; D is uncertain. The CDR3 is 15 residues long. Between the trimmed V and J ends, which lost 6 bases and 10 bases, there was a span of 19 bases. Germline CDR1 SNHLY, CDR2 FYNNEI. CDR3: CASRASLRTESPLHF. The CDR3 DNA follows: TGTGCCAGCAGAGCCTCCTTGCGAACCGAGTCACCCCTCCACTTT.

This clone was counted a few times. This chain uses TRBV18 with TRBJ2-5, with D tentatively TRBD1 (5 bases). The CDR3 consists of 14 residues. The V end was cut by 0 bases, the J end by 4 bases, with 9 bases between. The germline V gene has CDR1 KGHSH and CDR2 LQKENI. The CDR3 spells CASSPPGRGETQYF. In DNA form, the CDR3 reads TGTGCCAGCTCACCACCGGGAAGGGGAGAGACCCAGTACTTC.

This clone was observed a few times. The V and J genes are TRBV7-2 and TRBJ1-3; 8 bases line up with TRBD1. The CDR3 loop spans 15 amino acids. Looked up from germline, CDR1 is SGHTA and CDR2 is FQGNSA. Unmatched junction bases numbered 5, after V lost 7 bases and J lost 0 bases. This CDR3 reads CASTSDRASGNTIYF. The CDR3 coding sequence is TGTGCCAGCACCTCGGACAGGGCCTCTGGAAACACCATATATTTT.

The gene calls are TRBV10-3 and TRBJ1-2; D might be TRBD1 (6 bases). The CDR3 is 13 residues long. Germline CDR1 ENHRY, CDR2 SYGVKD. V lost 7 bases and J 6 bases, leaving 15 bases between the germline ends. The CDR3 loop is CAITGMSGDGYTF. The CDR3 DNA reads TGTGCCATCACCGGAATGTCAGGGGATGGCTACACCTTC.

The chain joins TRBV7-9 to TRBJ2-2, with TRBD2 identical over 8 bases. CDR3 length: 17 residues. Per germline, CDR1 SEHNR and CDR2 FQNEAQ (reference sequence). V dropped 6 bases and J dropped 6; count of bases not matched to a gene: 15. The CDR3 loop reads CASSLSGSRGAAGELFF. The CDR3 bases are TGTGCCAGCAGTTTATCCGGATCGCGGGGGGCGGCCGGGGAGCTGTTTTTT. The full variable domain, completed using reference TRBV7-9 and TRBJ2-2, is DTGVSQNPRHKITKRGQNVTFRCDPISEHNRLYWYRQTLGQGPEFLTYFQNEAQLEKSRLLSDRFSAERPKGSFSTLEIQRTEQGDSAMYLCASSLSGSRGAAGELFFGEGSRLTVL.

This clone appeared a few times. V gene TRBV2 combines with J gene TRBJ1-4; unclear D gene. The CDR3 runs 14 residues. Germline V lookup: CDR1 SNHLY, CDR2 FYNNEI. The V and J ends lost 6 bases and 4 bases respectively, with 12 bases between them. The CDR3 region is CASRGSRGNEKLFF. The CDR3 bases are TGTGCCAGCAGGGGTAGTCGGGGTAATGAAAAACTGTTTTTT. The full variable domain, with the rest looked up from reference TRBV2 and TRBJ1-4, is EPEVTQTPSHQVTQMGQEVILRCVPISNHLYFYWYRQILGQKVEFLVSFYNNEISEKSEIFDDQFSVERPDGSNFTLKIRSTKLEDSAMYFCASRGSRGNEKLFFGSGTQLSVL.

The V call is TRBV4-3, the J call TRBJ1-1; the match to TRBD1 covers 9 bases. From germline, CDR1 is LGHNA and CDR2 YSLEER. The CDR3 is made up of 17 amino acids. The J segment lost 4 bases and the V segment lost 5 bases, leaving 14 bases of the junction unmatched. CDR3 amino acids: CASSTGTGSPMGTEAFF. Written as DNA, the CDR3 is TGCGCCAGCAGCACCGGGACAGGGTCACCCATGGGCACTGAAGCTTTCTTT.

The chain joins TRBV10-3 to TRBJ1-6; tentatively, D is TRBD1 (6 bases). This CDR3 comprises 21 residues. Deletions cut 0 bases from V and 7 bases from J, with 28 bases between. Germline CDR1 and CDR2: ENHRY and SYGVKD. As DNA, the CDR3 is TGTGCCATCAGTGAGTCTCGGGCGTTACGATGGGGGCCCCTACCAAATTCACCCCTCCACTTT. It specifies CAISESRALRWGPLPNSPLHF.

The chain employs TRBV16 and TRBJ2-1; TRBD2 agrees at 12 bases. The V gene's germline CDR1 is KGHSY and CDR2 FQNENV. This CDR3 contains 15 residues. With 3 bases clipped from V and 6 bases from J, the junction kept 3 bases outside the gene matches. CDR3 region: CASSHTSGGINEQFF. CDR3 in DNA: TGTGCCAGCAGCCACACTAGCGGGGGGATCAATGAGCAGTTCTTC.